The source of this TCR beta chain is a study of blood T cell repertoires in COVID-19. The table came from immunoSEQ multiplex PCR; TCRdb's copy has only in-frame clones and leaves some out. Of approximately 300,000 clones in the sample, around 86% were seen once. Cohorts were assigned according to the clinical history that participants reported. Two negative PCRs, clearance, or symptom resolution were required of recovered Cohort 3 donors. Looked up from germline, CDR1 is MGHDK and CDR2 is SYGVNS. This CDR3 spans 17 amino acids. V lost 5 bases to trimming and J lost 5 bases, with 21 bases between them.

This sequence joins TRBV25-1 and TRBJ2-2; a possible D gene is TRBD2 (7 bases). This TCR derives from a man in his 60s who had recovered from COVID-19. The specimen sequenced was PBMCs or T cells enriched from blood (not recorded which). CDR3 sequence reads: CASSSPGQPGGTGELFF. CDR3 in DNA: TGTGCCAGCAGTAGCCCCGGACAGCCGGGAGGAACCGGGGAGCTGTTTTTT.